The 31 T cell receptor beta chains below come from one sample, sequenced in a study of regulatory T cells in long-lasting Graves disease. Time point noted: newly diagnosed GD, antithyroid drugs for less than 3 months. From RNA extracted from PBMCs, the TCR library was made. Relying on iRepertoire HTBI primers and Arm-PCR of CDR3 regions, the team built TCR beta libraries. Each CDR3 protein gets one entry after TCRdb re-called the multiplex PCR reads with MiXCR. The table lists about 430,000 distinct CDR3 sequences, 15% of them singletons. Another study also made use of these data, one on T cells in Graves' hyperthyroidism and ophthalmopathy.

The sequences come from peripheral blood mononuclear cells (PBMCs), collected at new diagnosis, from a patient treated with antithyroid drugs. These receptors originate from a woman in her 40s with Graves disease.

Many counts were recorded for this clonotype. This sequence joins TRBV2 and TRBJ1-3; D is perhaps TRBD1 (5 bases). V lost 7 bases and J lost 2, with 9 bases in between. CDR1 and CDR2 (germline): SNHLY, FYNNEI. The CDR3 has 13 residues. CDR3 amino acids: CASTTDTGNTIYF. The CDR3 DNA reads as TGTGCCAGCACGACGGACACTGGAAACACCATATATTTT.

V gene TRBV12-3 or TRBV12-4 combines with J gene TRBJ2-7; D is unresolved. This CDR3 comprises 14 residues. Trimming took 2 bases from V and 9 from J, leaving 17 bases between them. The CDR3 DNA reads TGTGCCAGCAGTTTACAGTGGCCCACTCAAGGGCAGTACTTC. Amino acids: CASSLQWPTQGQYF.

This clonotype was counted ten times or more. J is TRBJ2-7 and V is TRBV18; D unclear. This CDR3 comprises 13 residues. V gave up 4 bases and J gave up 0 bases, with 7 bases separating them. In germline, CDR1 is KGHSH, CDR2 LQKENI. CDR3 sequence (DNA): TGTGCCAGCTCACGTGCAGACTCCTACGAGCAGTACTTC. Translated, it gives CASSRADSYEQYF.

CDR3 sequence (DNA): TGTGCCAGCAGCGTAGAACAGGGGAACACTGAAGCTTTCTTT. This encodes CASSVEQGNTEAFF. This sequence joins TRBV9 and TRBJ1-1, with D perhaps TRBD1 (6 bases). CDR3 length: 14 amino acids. CDR1 is SGDLS and CDR2 is YYNGEE in the germline V gene. The V and J ends lost 0 bases and 1 base respectively, with 7 bases between them.

On this clonotype itself: One end of the junction varies from germline; a read error may be responsible. CDR3 loop: CASSPPLAQNIQYF. The CDR3 nucleotides are TGTGCCAGCTCACCACCGCTAGCCCAAAACATTCAGTACTTC. The chain employs TRBV18 and TRBJ2-4, with D perhaps TRBD2 (5 bases). Germline V gives CDR1 KGHSH, CDR2 LQKENI. The CDR3 runs 14 residues.

At least ten counts were recorded for this clonotype. This chain connects TRBV2 to TRBJ2-1; 8 bases agree with TRBD2. The germline gives CDR1 SNHLY, CDR2 FYNNEI. CDR3 length: 14 amino acids. With 4 bases clipped from V and 5 bases from J, the junction kept 4 bases outside the gene matches. The chain's CDR3 is CASSVVREDNEQFF. The CDR3 DNA sequence: TGTGCCAGCAGTGTTGTGCGGGAGGACAATGAGCAGTTCTTC.

This clonotype was seen many times. J is TRBJ2-1 and V is TRBV15; 8 positions agree with TRBD2. Germline lookup yields CDR1 LNHNV and CDR2 YYDKDF (reference sequence). CDR3 length: 15 amino acids. Germline trimming cut 3 bases from V and 2 bases from J; bases unmatched to any gene: 3. For the CDR3, the DNA is TGTGCCACCAGCAGCCCGGGACTAGCCTACAATGAGCAGTTCTTC. Protein sequence: CATSSPGLAYNEQFF.

This chain uses TRBV20-1 with TRBJ2-1; D unclear. The V gene lost 5 bases and the J gene lost 9 bases, with 11 bases spanning the gap. The CDR3 spans 11 residues. CDR1 DFQATT and CDR2 SNEGSKA come from the germline V gene (reference sequence). CDR3 sequence: CSAPRSPEQFF. DNA for the CDR3: TGCAGTGCTCCCCGCTCACCTGAGCAGTTCTTC.

There are many counts of this clonotype. The chain has TRBV6-2 or TRBV6-3 and TRBJ2-3, with TRBD2 identical over 15 bases. The CDR3 sequence is 18 residues long. V dropped 6 bases and J dropped 2; count of bases not matched to a gene: 9. CDR1 and CDR2 (germline): MNHEY, SVGEGT. CDR3 sequence: CASRRPGLAGGVTDTQYF. As DNA, the CDR3 is TGTGCCAGCAGACGACCGGGACTAGCGGGAGGTGTCACAGATACGCAGTATTTT.

This clonotype showed up just a few times. The chain is built from TRBV9 and TRBJ2-2; maybe TRBD2 (6 bases). The CDR3 runs 16 residues. The V end lost 4 bases, the J end lost 0 bases, and 13 bases lay between the germline ends. CDR1 is SGDLS, CDR2 YYNGEE, per germline. CDR3 region: CASSPRTTPNTGELFF. The CDR3 DNA sequence: TGTGCCAGCAGCCCCCGGACTACCCCGAACACCGGGGAGCTGTTTTTT. Using reference TRBV9 and TRBJ2-2 for the parts outside the CDR3, the full variable domain is DSGVTQTPKHLITATGQRVTLRCSPRSGDLSVYWYQQSLDQGLQFLIQYYNGEERAKGNILERFSAQQFPDLHSELNLSSLELGDSALYFCASSPRTTPNTGELFFGEGSRLTVL.

The sample holds many counts of this clonotype. The V call is TRBV27, the J call TRBJ1-4, with D perhaps matching TRBD1 (6 bases). The CDR3 extends over 13 amino acids. V gave up 6 bases and J gave up 5 bases, with 10 bases separating them. Germline V gene lookup returns CDR1 MNHEY and CDR2 SMNVEV (reference sequence). The CDR3 loop is CASRGTSNEKLFF. The CDR3 nucleotides are TGTGCCAGCAGAGGGACATCCAATGAAAAACTGTTTTTT.

The chain has TRBV20-1 and TRBJ2-1; the D gene is possibly TRBD2 (6 bases). The CDR3 has 17 residues. Trimming removed 3 bases at V and 4 bases at J, with 22 bases between. The germline gives CDR1 DFQATT, CDR2 SNEGSKA (reference sequence). CDR3 in DNA: TGCAGTGCTAGTTTTAGCGGAATCGTACAAACGTACAATGAGCAGTTCTTC. Translation: CSASFSGIVQTYNEQFF.

Details on this clonotype: A far larger clone lies a single base away; this is likely a read error. The chain links TRBV11-2 to TRBJ2-1, with 11 bases fitting TRBD1. Germline V lookup: CDR1 SGHAT, CDR2 FQNNGV. J lost 10 bases, V lost 3 bases, and 5 bases had no gene match. The CDR3 length is 14 residues. In DNA form, the CDR3 reads TGTGCCAGCAGCTTGGGACAGGGGGAATACGAGCAGTTCTTC. Its translation is CASSLGQGEYEQFF.

This clonotype appeared many times. The chain combines TRBV19 with TRBJ1-5, with 9 bases matching TRBD1. V was clipped by 10 bases and J by 4 bases; unmatched bases: 8. Germline-derived CDR1 and CDR2 are LNHDA and SQIVND (reference sequence). The CDR3 sequence is 14 residues long. The CDR3 protein is CAIARQGGNQPQHF. The CDR3 region has the DNA TGTGCCATTGCCCGACAGGGGGGAAATCAGCCCCAGCATTTT. Supplemented by reference TRBV19 and TRBJ1-5, the full variable domain reads DGGITQSPKYLFRKEGQNVTLSCEQNLNHDAMYWYRQDPGQGLRLIYYSQIVNDFQKGDIAEGYSVSREKKESFPLTVTSAQKNPTAFYLCAIARQGGNQPQHFGDGTRLSIL.

This clonotype was picked up many times. This rearrangement joins TRBV19 to TRBJ2-7; D may correspond to TRBD1 or TRBD2 (6 bases each). CDR1 is LNHDA, CDR2 SQIVND, per germline (reference sequence). V shed 3 bases and J shed 6 bases, with 18 bases lying between them. The CDR3 runs 15 residues. CDR3 loop: CASSIMGGEAAEQYF. DNA for the CDR3: TGTGCCAGTAGTATTATGGGGGGCGAAGCTGCCGAGCAGTACTTC.

The V and J genes are TRBV2 and TRBJ2-1; the match to TRBD2 covers 13 bases. The germline V gene has CDR1 SNHLY and CDR2 FYNNEI. The V segment lost 4 bases and the J segment 6 bases; nucleotides outside the gene matches: 9. CDR3 length: 17 residues. The CDR3: CASSAEGLAGVGNEQFF. DNA for the CDR3: TGTGCCAGCAGTGCGGAAGGACTAGCGGGAGTCGGCAATGAGCAGTTCTTC.

Details on this clonotype: A much larger clone lies a single base off, so this may be a read error. V gene TRBV7-9 combines with J gene TRBJ1-5; D is uncertain. The germline V gene encodes CDR1 SEHNR and CDR2 FQNEAQ (reference sequence). The CDR3 is 14 residues long. The CDR3 DNA sequence: TGTGTCAGCAGCGCCTTGAGTGGCAATCAGCCCCAGCATTTT. The encoded protein is CVSSALSGNQPQHF.

The J gene is TRBJ2-7, the V gene TRBV20-1; 9 bases map to TRBD2. The CDR3 extends over 18 amino acids. Germline trimming cut 1 base from V and 5 bases from J; bases unmatched to any gene: 18. The V gene's germline CDR1 is DFQATT and CDR2 SNEGSKA (reference sequence). The CDR3 bases are TGCAGTGCTAGAGTCCCGATGGGCGGGAGGGGACCGGGGAACGAGCAGTACTTC. Translation: CSARVPMGGRGPGNEQYF.

Ten or more counts support this clonotype. V is TRBV11-1 and J is TRBJ2-7; 8 bases align to TRBD2. The CDR3 contains 15 residues. The ends lost 2 bases at V and 3 bases at J; junction bases unmatched: 6. Germline values: CDR1 SGHAT, CDR2 FQDESV (reference sequence). As DNA, the CDR3 is TGTGCCAGCAGCTTAACCGGGACTAGTGGCTACGAGCAGTACTTC. It encodes CASSLTGTSGYEQYF. Looking up the rest from reference TRBV11-1 and TRBJ2-7 gives the full variable domain: EAEVAQSPRYKITEKSQAVAFWCDPISGHATLYWYRQILGQGPELLVQFQDESVVDDSQLPKDRFSAERLKGVDSTLKIQPAELGDSAMYLCASSLTGTSGYEQYFGPGTRLTVT.

Worth noting for this clonotype: It is likely a read error, because the conserved phenylalanine at the end of the CDR3 is missing. The chain joins TRBV11-2 to TRBJ2-5; TRBD2 matches 7 bases. The CDR3 totals 17 residues. The germline V gene has CDR1 SGHAT and CDR2 FQNNGV. J was trimmed by 8 bases and V by 5 bases; bases with no gene match: 20. CDR3: CASSQSAGGRPTGTQYS. The CDR3 nucleotides read TGTGCCAGCAGCCAAAGCGCTGGCGGGAGACCCACCGGTACCCAGTACTCC.

This chain connects TRBV28 to TRBJ2-1; D is ambiguous. The CDR3 is made up of 15 amino acids. Germline CDR1 is MDHEN and CDR2 is SYDVKM. V was clipped by 7 bases and J by 8 bases, with 21 bases between them. CDR3 sequence reads: CASKRPGLGMDEQFF. CDR3 in DNA: TGTGCCAGCAAAAGGCCCGGGCTCGGTATGGATGAGCAGTTCTTC.

This clonotype was counted many times. This sequence joins TRBV9 and TRBJ2-3, with D unclear. The germline V and J ends were trimmed by 0 bases and 0 bases, with 8 bases remaining between them. Germline CDR1 is SGDLS and CDR2 is YYNGEE. This CDR3 has 15 amino acids. CDR3 nucleotide sequence: TGTGCCAGCAGCGTAGCCGGGTCCAGCACAGATACGCAGTATTTT. Translated: CASSVAGSSTDTQYF.

In its sample, this clonotype was seen many times. V is TRBV28 and J is TRBJ2-7; TRBD2 is a possible D gene (6 bases). V was cut by 7 bases and J by 3 bases, with 10 bases left in between. The germline gives CDR1 MDHEN, CDR2 SYDVKM. This CDR3 has 12 residues. CDR3 region: CASTPGSYEQYF. CDR3 nucleotides: TGTGCCAGCACCCCCGGGAGCTACGAGCAGTACTTC.

This clonotype was found a few times. A read error may produce the germline difference seen at one junction end. The rearrangement joins TRBV6-5 to TRBJ1-2; possible D gene TRBD1, 6 bases. The CDR3 extends over 13 amino acids. Germline V lookup: CDR1 MNHEY, CDR2 SVGAGI. In nucleotides, the CDR3 is TGTGGCAGCAGTTTTGGGGGGGCGAAGGGCTACACCTTC. It is translated as CGSSFGGAKGYTF.

The chain uses TRBV5-1 and TRBJ2-7; 9 bases are shared with TRBD2. The CDR3 sequence is 19 residues long. Germline CDR1 reads SGHRS; CDR2 reads YFSETQ. V lost 1 base and J lost 4; bases outside the gene matches: 18. CDR3 sequence (DNA): TGCGCCAGCAGCTTGATGATCAGGACCCTGAGCGGGAGGAGGTACGAGCAGTACTTC. Translated, it gives CASSLMIRTLSGRRYEQYF.

This clonotype was counted at least ten times. The chain carries TRBV5-1 and TRBJ2-1; 7 positions agree with TRBD1. The CDR3 runs 14 residues. J lost 0 bases, V lost 5 bases, and 2 bases had no gene match. Germline V gene lookup returns CDR1 SGHRS and CDR2 YFSETQ. The CDR3 nucleotides read TGCGCCAGCAGTGAGGGGGCCTCCTACAATGAGCAGTTCTTC. As protein: CASSEGASYNEQFF.

This clonotype has more than one count but fewer than ten. V usage is TRBV4-1 and J usage is TRBJ2-2, with TRBD1 as a possible D gene (6 bases). The germline V gene encodes CDR1 MGHRA and CDR2 YSYEKL. The CDR3 is 15 residues long. The ends were cut back, 5 bases at V and 4 bases at J, with 14 bases in the middle. CDR3 nucleotide sequence: TGCGCCAGCAGCACAGCCGGGACACGCACCGGGGAGCTGTTTTTT. Translated, it gives CASSTAGTRTGELFF.

This clonotype was picked up many times. The chain recombines TRBV19 with TRBJ1-1, with D possibly TRBD1 on 6 matching bases. The V end was cut by 5 bases, the J end by 1 base, with 17 bases between. From germline, CDR1 is LNHDA and CDR2 SQIVND (reference sequence). This CDR3 spans 16 amino acids. As DNA, the CDR3 is TGTGCCAGTAGTGTCAATGGAGGGGGTAGGAACACTGAAGCTTTCTTT. This gives the protein CASSVNGGGRNTEAFF.

This clonotype was seen ten or more times. V is TRBV11-2 and J is TRBJ2-7; 12 bases are a match to TRBD2. CDR1 is SGHAT and CDR2 is FQNNGV in the germline V gene. The CDR3 has 16 amino acids. V gave up 5 bases and J gave up 3 bases; unmatched junction bases: 8. The DNA of the CDR3 is TGTGCCAGCAGCGCCCTGACTAGCGGGAGAGTCTACGAGCAGTACTTC. Its translation is CASSALTSGRVYEQYF.

This clonotype appeared many times. The chain joins TRBV20-1 to TRBJ1-6, with no clear D. CDR3 length: 17 amino acids. V was clipped by 1 base and J by 0 bases, with 13 bases between them. Looked up from germline, CDR1 is DFQATT and CDR2 is SNEGSKA (reference sequence). The CDR3 bases are TGCAGTGCTAGAGCTGCGGGTGGGAGCTCCTATAATTCACCCCTCCACTTT. Translation gives CSARAAGGSSYNSPLHF.

Many counts were recorded for this clonotype. The CDR3: CASSRPEVGTYEQYF. In DNA, the CDR3 is TGTGCCAGCAGCCGACCTGAGGTTGGGACCTACGAGCAGTACTTC. The chain carries TRBV7-2 and TRBJ2-7; D remains ambiguous. V was cut by 5 bases and J by 2 bases, with 16 bases left in between. Germline-derived CDR1 and CDR2 are SGHTA and FQGNSA. The length of the CDR3 is 15 residues.